A single sample gave rise to the 26 T cell receptor beta chains below, sequenced in a study of post-analysis software for immune sequencing data. The study, taken as a whole, reports: Patients carried a handful of TRBV segments more frequently than controls did, and TRBV5-6, TRBV5-1 and TRBV20-1 were among them.

Presence of unique molecular identifiers characterized the TCR beta cDNA libraries. TCRdb analysed the PCR reads with MiXCR anew, one entry per CDR3 protein. The sample lists roughly 540,000 distinct CDR3 sequences, 30% to 40% occurring once. No antigen is known for these receptors. The source material was blood. Receptors were obtained from a girl under 18 with multiple sclerosis.

This clonotype has ten or more counts. V gene TRBV7-3 combines with J gene TRBJ2-7; 10 bases fit TRBD2. The CDR3 extends over 15 amino acids. CDR1 is SGHTA and CDR2 is FQGTGA in the germline V gene. Losses at the gene ends were 5 bases for V and 3 bases for J; bases not matched to a gene: 7. CDR3 amino acids: CASSEGLAPYYEQYF. The CDR3 DNA reads as TGTGCCAGCAGCGAGGGACTAGCGCCCTACTACGAGCAGTACTTC.

This clonotype has a handful of counts. The chain has TRBV7-9 and TRBJ2-7; tentatively, D is TRBD1 (6 bases). The CDR3 extends over 16 amino acids. Germline V CDR1 and CDR2: SEHNR, FQNEAQ (reference sequence). V lost 2 bases, J lost 5 bases, and 19 bases lay in between. The CDR3 nucleotides are TGTGCCAGCAGCTTATCACTCTTGACAGGTCCTGACGAGCAGTACTTC. It specifies CASSLSLLTGPDEQYF.

This sequence joins TRBV11-2 and TRBJ2-1; 12 bases line up with TRBD1. CDR3 length: 21 amino acids. J was trimmed by 9 bases and V by 2 bases; bases with no gene match: 23. CDR1 and CDR2 (germline): SGHAT, FQNNGV. Here the CDR3 DNA reads TGTGCCAGCAGCTTAAGGGAATCAGCCAGGGACAGGGGGCGTGGATGGGGTGAGCAGTTCTTC. Its protein product is CASSLRESARDRGRGWGEQFF. Complete variable domain (other parts from reference TRBV11-2 and TRBJ2-1): EAGVAQSPRYKIIEKRQSVAFWCNPISGHATLYWYQQILGQGPKLLIQFQNNGVVDDSQLPKDRFSAERLKGVDSTLKIQPAKLEDSAVYLCASSLRESARDRGRGWGEQFFGPGTRLTVL.

This clonotype has only a few counts. The chain recombines TRBV20-1 with TRBJ1-2; D unresolved. V dropped 3 bases and J dropped 7 bases, with 18 bases sitting between them. Germline CDR1 reads DFQATT; CDR2 reads SNEGSKA (reference sequence). This CDR3 is built from 14 residues. CDR3 DNA: TGCAGTGCTAGGTTATCCGTCCATGGTGGTGGCTACACCTTC. It codes for CSARLSVHGGGYTF.

This clonotype occurred a few times. V is TRBV5-6 and J is TRBJ2-1; 8 positions agree with TRBD2. CDR3 length: 13 residues. With 4 bases clipped from V and 12 bases from J, the junction kept 9 bases outside the gene matches. The germline V gene has CDR1 SGHDT and CDR2 YYEEEE. The CDR3 is CASSPTSALAQFF. The CDR3 DNA is TGTGCCAGCAGCCCGACTAGCGCCCTTGCGCAGTTCTTC. The complete variable domain, with remaining parts taken from reference TRBV5-6 and TRBJ2-1, reads DAGVTQSPTHLIKTRGQQVTLRCSPKSGHDTVSWYQQALGQGPQFIFQYYEEEERQRGNFPDRFSGHQFPNYSSELNVNALLLGDSALYLCASSPTSALAQFFGPGTRLTVL.

The V and J genes are TRBV6-6 and TRBJ1-4; D gene uncertain. Germline V gene lookup returns CDR1 MNHNY and CDR2 SVGAGI (reference sequence). Trimming took 2 bases from V and 12 from J, leaving 19 bases between them. The CDR3 covers 15 residues. CDR3 sequence reads: CASSYDNGLSHELFF. The CDR3 region has the DNA TGTGCCAGCAGTTACGATAACGGTCTTTCTCATGAACTGTTTTTT.

The rearrangement uses TRBV5-1 and TRBJ2-7, with TRBD1 matching over 7 bases. Germline assignment: CDR1 SGHRS and CDR2 YFSETQ. V was clipped by 3 bases and J by 5 bases; unmatched bases: 17. This CDR3 has 17 residues. The CDR3 DNA is TGCGCCAGCAGCTCCCGACAGGGCTCCGACTATAAGGACGAGCAGTACTTC. It codes for CASSSRQGSDYKDEQYF. Using reference TRBV5-1 and TRBJ2-7 for the parts outside the CDR3, the full variable domain is KAGVTQTPRYLIKTRGQQVTLSCSPISGHRSVSWYQQTPGQGLQFLFEYFSETQRNKGNFPGRFSGRQFSNSRSEMNVSTLELGDSALYLCASSSRQGSDYKDEQYFGPGTRLTVT.

This clonotype came up a few times. The rearrangement uses TRBV7-9 and TRBJ2-1, with 9 bases fitting TRBD1. The junction had 12 bases not matched to a gene; V was cut back by 5 bases and J by 7 bases. The CDR3 is 16 residues long. The germline CDR1 and CDR2 sequences are SEHNR and FQNEAQ (reference sequence). In DNA, the CDR3 is TGTGCCAGCAGCCCAGGGGACAGGGAGGTAGGAAATGAGCAGTTCTTC. This codes for CASSPGDREVGNEQFF. The variable domain in full, with the rest retrieved from reference TRBV7-9 and TRBJ2-1, is DTGVSQNPRHKITKRGQNVTFRCDPISEHNRLYWYRQTLGQGPEFLTYFQNEAQLEKSRLLSDRFSAERPKGSFSTLEIQRTEQGDSAMYLCASSPGDREVGNEQFFGPGTRLTVL.

The chain combines TRBV29-1 with TRBJ1-4, with D hard to call. Trimming took 0 bases from V and 8 from J, leaving 4 bases between them. The CDR3 has 11 amino acids. Germline V gene lookup returns CDR1 SQVTM and CDR2 ANQGSEA. CDR3 sequence reads: CSVEETEKLFF. CDR3 coding DNA: TGCAGCGTTGAAGAAACCGAAAAACTGTTTTTT.

The rearrangement uses TRBV5-1 and TRBJ2-3; 7 positions agree with TRBD2. Looked up from germline, CDR1 is SGHRS and CDR2 is YFSETQ. The V and J ends lost 0 bases and 6 bases, in that order; junction bases with no gene match: 7. The CDR3 contains 15 residues. The CDR3 nucleotides are TGCGCCAGCAGCTTGGAACGGGGGGACGATGATACGCAGTATTTT. This sequence encodes CASSLERGDDDTQYF.

The chain combines TRBV5-1 with TRBJ2-3; 8 nucleotides align to TRBD1. Germline CDR1 SGHRS, CDR2 YFSETQ. The CDR3 is 14 amino acids. V lost 6 bases, J lost 0 bases, and 3 bases stayed unmatched. The CDR3 is CASTQGVSTDTQYF. CDR3 in DNA: TGCGCCAGCACACAGGGGGTTAGCACAGATACGCAGTATTTT.

The V call is TRBV15, the J call TRBJ1-1; TRBD1 might be the D (5 bases). Germline lookup yields CDR1 LNHNV and CDR2 YYDKDF (reference sequence). The CDR3 has 15 residues. V was trimmed by 5 bases and J by 4 bases, leaving 17 bases between them. CDR3 amino acids: CATSGSGFGGTEAFF. The DNA for the CDR3 is TGTGCCACCAGCGGATCAGGGTTCGGCGGCACTGAAGCTTTCTTT.

There are a few counts of this clonotype. The chain is built from TRBV7-9 and TRBJ1-6, with unresolved D. The CDR3 totals 14 residues. Trimming shortened V by 1 base and J by 7 bases, and 8 bases separated the two germline ends. The V gene's germline CDR1 is SEHNR and CDR2 FQNEAQ (reference sequence). The CDR3 loop is CASSLGPPNSPLHF. The CDR3, as DNA: TGTGCCAGCAGCTTAGGACCCCCCAATTCACCCCTCCACTTT.

This chain connects TRBV4-2 to TRBJ1-4, with unresolved D. Germline V lookup: CDR1 LGHNA, CDR2 YNFKEQ. This CDR3 has 16 residues. Trimming stripped 0 bases from V and 5 bases from J, with 13 bases between. The CDR3 nucleotides read TGTGCCAGCAGCCAAGAGCCCCAGACGGAGAATGAAAAACTGTTTTTT. Amino acid sequence: CASSQEPQTENEKLFF.

The chain links TRBV5-1 to TRBJ2-6, with unresolved D. In germline, CDR1 is SGHRS, CDR2 YFSETQ. The CDR3 consists of 16 residues. Trimming stripped 4 bases from V and 4 bases from J, with 15 bases between. CDR3 nucleotide sequence: TGCGCCAGCAGCCTCAGTTCCGCGAGCGGGGCCAACGTCCTGACTTTC. It translates to CASSLSSASGANVLTF.

The chain has TRBV2 and TRBJ2-5; D perhaps matches TRBD1 (5 bases). The J call is in doubt because the DNA end fits TRBJ2-7 better. CDR1 is SNHLY, CDR2 FYNNEI, per germline. This CDR3 comprises 15 residues. DNA for the CDR3: TGTGCCAGCAGTGAAACGGCAGGGTGGAGCTACGAGCAGTACTTC. Its protein product is CASSETAGWSYEQYF.

The CDR3 loop reads CASSRAPKNIQYF. DNA of the CDR3: TGCGCCAGCAGCCGAGCTCCCAAAAACATTCAGTACTTC. J is TRBJ2-4 and V is TRBV5-1, with unresolved D. Germline V lookup: CDR1 SGHRS, CDR2 YFSETQ. The CDR3 length is 13 residues. Deletions cut 4 bases from V and 2 bases from J, with 7 bases between.

This clonotype was recorded a few times. The chain employs TRBV20-1 and TRBJ1-1; D gene unclear. This CDR3 region has 15 residues. The germline CDR1 and CDR2 sequences are DFQATT and SNEGSKA (reference sequence). The ends were cut back, 0 bases at V and 3 bases at J, with 14 bases in the middle. CDR3 sequence (DNA): TGCAGTGCTAGAGATCTCTATAGAGAAGACACTGAAGCTTTCTTT. This sequence encodes CSARDLYREDTEAFF.

This chain links TRBV24-1 with TRBJ2-1, with 14 nucleotides matching TRBD2. Germline trimming cut 4 bases from V and 9 bases from J; bases unmatched to any gene: 7. There are 16 residues in the CDR3. Germline CDR1 reads KGHDR; CDR2 reads SFDVKD. The CDR3 region has the DNA TGTGCCACCAGTGACTCGACTAGCGGGGGGGCCGCTGAGCAGTTCTTC. Translation: CATSDSTSGGAAEQFF.

The rearrangement uses TRBV20-1 and TRBJ1-1; D not resolved. V lost 6 bases and J lost 3, with 11 bases in between. The length of the CDR3 is 12 residues. Germline lookup yields CDR1 DFQATT and CDR2 SNEGSKA (reference sequence). The CDR3: CSAGAGYTEAFF. The CDR3 coding sequence is TGCAGTGCAGGAGCAGGCTACACTGAAGCTTTCTTT.

The rearrangement links TRBV6-1 to TRBJ2-3; 12 positions agree with TRBD2. Germline CDR1 MNHNS, CDR2 SASEGT. This CDR3 spans 18 amino acids. With V trimmed by 6 bases and J by 2 bases, 12 bases remained unmatched. The CDR3 DNA is TGTGCCAGCAGAGCACTAGCGGGGGGCCGGAAAGTCACAGATACGCAGTATTTT. Translated, it gives CASRALAGGRKVTDTQYF.

The chain links TRBV12-3 or TRBV12-4 to TRBJ1-1; D unclear. The CDR3 length is 14 residues. Trimming removed 5 bases at V and 5 bases at J, with 15 bases between. In DNA, the CDR3 is TGTGCCAGCAGTCCCCGGTCAAGTGTTACTGAAGCTTTCTTT. This sequence encodes CASSPRSSVTEAFF.

This clonotype was detected only a few times. CDR3: CSVGSSQETQYF. CDR3 in DNA: TGCAGCGTTGGATCGTCTCAAGAGACCCAGTACTTC. V and J are TRBV29-1 and TRBJ2-5; D unresolved. Germline V gives CDR1 SQVTM, CDR2 ANQGSEA. This CDR3 is built from 12 residues. Deletions cut 4 bases from V and 2 bases from J, with 8 bases between.

The chain links TRBV5-1 to TRBJ2-1, with D uncertain. CDR3 length: 17 residues. Germline-derived CDR1 and CDR2 are SGHRS and YFSETQ. Trimming shortened V by 0 bases and J by 0 bases, and 13 bases separated the two germline ends. CDR3 nucleotide sequence: TGCGCCAGCAGCTTGGGTCTAATTATTAGCTCCTACAATGAGCAGTTCTTC. Its protein is CASSLGLIISSYNEQFF.

This clonotype was seen a few times. The chain recombines TRBV10-3 with TRBJ1-1, with D tentatively TRBD1 (6 bases). V lost 10 bases to trimming and J lost 1 base, with 13 bases between them. CDR1 and CDR2 from the germline V gene are ENHRY and SYGVKD. CDR3 length equals 13 residues. The CDR3 nucleotides read TGTGCCACCAGGGGCGGAGCGAACACTGAAGCTTTCTTT. Protein sequence: CATRGGANTEAFF.

This clonotype has only a few counts. This sequence joins TRBV27 and TRBJ2-3; D ambiguous. V was cut by 3 bases and J by 6 bases, with 10 bases left in between. Germline CDR1 is MNHEY and CDR2 is SMNVEV (reference sequence). The CDR3 has 13 amino acids. The CDR3 DNA reads TGTGCCAGCAGTTTCAGTCCAGGTGATACGCAGTATTTT. Amino acids: CASSFSPGDTQYF.